This paragraph covers one T cell receptor beta chain sequence. What it binds is not known. This PCR relied on a set of 60 Vbeta primers and 13 Jbeta primers. This table comes from immunoSEQ multiplex PCR, and its TCRdb copy is limited to in-frame clones, with some not included. The repertoire holds more than 95,000 clones, with around three quarters as singletons. CDR1 and CDR2 from the germline V gene are LNHDA and SQIVND (reference sequence). V was pared by 3 bases and J by 0 bases, with 12 bases between. This CDR3 has 15 residues. This specimen comes from a study of cytomegalovirus exposure and HLA in healthy donors. Study-wide findings and caveats: Versus the approximately 700-donor mean, an Asian-associated ancestry cluster reportedly showed fewer N-insertions in a later analysis.

This TCR came from a woman aged 18 to 35 in good health and CMV-seropositive. The chain links TRBV19 to TRBJ2-7, with D possibly matching TRBD1 (7 bases). The sample comprised PBMCs. The CDR3 region is CASSIGGTDSYEQYF. CDR3 sequence (DNA): TGTGCCAGTAGTATCGGCGGGACAGACTCCTACGAGCAGTACTTC.